Reported below is one T cell receptor (beta chain). The antigen is not known. This sample stems from a study of somatic mutations in cytotoxic T cells in rheumatoid arthritis. Study results and caveats: Antigenic targets recognized by the expanded CD8+ clones remained undetermined. Some patients, about an eighth of the roughly 60, had a largest CD8+ clone that exceeded 20% of CD8+ cells.

Sequenced by immunoSEQ multiplex PCR; TCRdb stores in-frame clones only, minus some. The table includes roughly 3,500 clones, around 83% detected once. Using positive magnetic bead selection on an AutoMACS, CD4+ and CD8+ cells were isolated, after which their purity was checked by flow cytometry. The V segment lost 0 bases and the J segment 2 bases; nucleotides outside the gene matches: 11. This CDR3 spans 18 amino acids. Germline CDR1 SGHDT, CDR2 YYEEEE. This receptor was obtained from a woman in her 50s with rheumatoid arthritis. Material: CD8+ T cells sorted from blood. This sequence joins TRBV5-6 and TRBJ2-1; 7 nucleotides match TRBD1. The CDR3, as DNA: TGTGCCAGCAGCTTGGGTGTGGGGATTACAGGGGCCTACAATGAGCAGTTCTTC. Encoded protein: CASSLGVGITGAYNEQFF.